This T cell receptor (beta chain) was retrieved from a study of OX40 agonist ivuxolimab in advanced cancers. Study details: Aged roughly 23 to 90 with a mean of approximately 60 years, they were 82.7% male.

TCRdb's table, derived via immunoSEQ multiplex PCR, lists solely in-frame clones and lacks some. Seen here are about 53,000 clones, 80% to 85% observed once, and the top ten hold around 4.6%. The length of the CDR3 is 16 residues. Germline lookup yields CDR1 SNHLY and CDR2 FYNNEI. Deletions cut 7 bases from V and 5 bases from J, with 22 bases between. General observations from the study: Partial responders at 0.1-3.0 mg/kg had among the lowest clonal expansion.

Details on this clone: Its antigen remains unidentified.

The receptor comes from an adult with an advanced solid tumor such as melanoma, head and neck, liver or kidney cancer. V is TRBV2 and J is TRBJ2-3; D is possibly TRBD1 (5 bases). The material was CD4+ or CD8+ T cells sorted from blood, obtained in a trial of the OX40 agonist ivuxolimab. The CDR3 DNA reads TGTGCCAGCAAAATTTCGACAGCGCTCAGGCAAGATACGCAGTATTTT. Translating it yields CASKISTALRQDTQYF.